These 15 T cell receptor beta chains were all obtained from the same sample, sequenced in a study of T cell responses to AZD1222 COVID-19 vaccine. Data came from immunoSEQ multiplex PCR; TCRdb stores just in-frame clones and leaves some out. Of 91,000 or so clones listed, roughly nine tenths are singletons. The source was peripheral blood, collected 28 days after the second AZD1222 dose. These receptors came from an adult who received the AZD1222 COVID-19 vaccine.

The chain employs TRBV5-6 and TRBJ1-1, with 9 bases matching TRBD1. The CDR3 is 14 residues long. V lost 4 bases and J lost 7; bases outside the gene matches: 8. Germline CDR1 reads SGHDT; CDR2 reads YYEEEE. The CDR3 bases are TGTGCCAGCAGCCGTATACAGGGGGCGGGTGAAGCTTTCTTT. Translating gives CASSRIQGAGEAFF.

V gene TRBV3-1 (or the pseudogene TRBV3-2) combines with J gene TRBJ2-1; 15 bases line up with TRBD2. CDR3 length equals 16 residues. The ends lost 4 bases at V and 3 bases at J; junction bases unmatched: 1. The germline V gene has CDR1 LGHDT and CDR2 YNNKEL (reference sequence). The CDR3 coding sequence is TGTGCCAGCAGCCTGGGACTAGCGGGGGGCTACAATGAGCAGTTCTTC. Protein: CASSLGLAGGYNEQFF.

The genes are TRBV7-9 and TRBJ2-5, with 9 nucleotides matching TRBD1. Germline V gives CDR1 SEHNR, CDR2 FQNEAQ (reference sequence). Unmatched junction bases numbered 5, after V lost 4 bases and J lost 2 bases. This CDR3 comprises 15 residues. CDR3 sequence: CASSYGTGLQETQYF. DNA of the CDR3: TGTGCCAGCAGCTACGGGACAGGGCTTCAAGAGACCCAGTACTTC.

The chain couples TRBV2 to TRBJ1-6; maybe TRBD1 (5 bases). V gave up 1 base and J gave up 0 bases, with 16 bases separating them. The CDR3 totals 19 residues. CDR1 and CDR2 (germline): SNHLY, FYNNEI. This CDR3 is CASSEEGVRDGSYNSPLHF. Here the CDR3 DNA reads TGTGCCAGCAGTGAAGAAGGGGTCAGGGACGGCTCCTATAATTCACCCCTCCACTTT.

The chain recombines TRBV11-2 with TRBJ1-6; possible D gene TRBD1, 5 bases. This CDR3 comprises 16 residues. Germline V gene data show CDR1 as SGHAT and CDR2 as FQNNGV. Trimming shortened V by 1 base and J by 9 bases, and 16 bases separated the two germline ends. CDR3 DNA: TGTGCCAGCAGCTTAGGTGGGGACTCTTCAGGTTCACCCCTCCACTTT. Amino acid sequence: CASSLGGDSSGSPLHF.

On this clone: Other DNA sequences in this sample translate to the same CDR3. The chain is built from TRBV5-1 and TRBJ2-3, with D unclear. The CDR3 is made up of 11 amino acids. V lost 2 bases to trimming and J lost 5 bases, with 3 bases between them. The V gene's germline CDR1 is SGHRS and CDR2 YFSETQ. CDR3 in amino acids: CASSLGDTQYF. Written as DNA, the CDR3 is TGCGCCAGCAGCTTAGGAGATACGCAGTATTTT.

The J gene is TRBJ1-2, the V gene TRBV30, with D tentatively TRBD1 (5 bases). The CDR3 spans 15 residues. Germline values: CDR1 GTSNPN, CDR2 SVGIG (reference sequence). Trimming removed 0 bases from V and 8 bases from J, with 19 bases in between. CDR3: CAWSVRGAHWRGYTF. The CDR3 DNA reads as TGTGCCTGGAGTGTACGAGGGGCCCACTGGAGGGGCTACACCTTC.

The chain employs TRBV28 and TRBJ2-5, with D possibly TRBD2 on 6 matching bases. The V gene lost 0 bases and the J gene lost 1 base, with 9 bases spanning the gap. CDR1 and CDR2 (germline): MDHEN, SYDVKM. The CDR3 runs 15 residues. CDR3 sequence reads: CASSLWAGLQETQYF. The CDR3 DNA reads TGTGCCAGCAGTTTATGGGCGGGGCTCCAAGAGACCCAGTACTTC.

A note on this clone: The junction departs from germline at one end; a sequencing error may be responsible. The J gene is TRBJ2-7, the V gene TRBV11-2; TRBD1 or TRBD2 may be the D gene (5 bases each). This CDR3 has 16 residues. CDR1 and CDR2 (germline): SGHAT, FQNNGV. The CDR3 is CVSSLVRDGGSYEQYF. CDR3 in DNA: TGTGTCAGCAGCTTAGTCCGGGACGGAGGATCCTACGAGCAGTACTTC.

The chain employs TRBV5-1 and TRBJ2-3; 8 bases are shared with TRBD2. Germline CDR1 is SGHRS and CDR2 is YFSETQ. The CDR3 contains 16 residues. V dropped 4 bases and J dropped 3; count of bases not matched to a gene: 10. The CDR3, as DNA: TGCGCCAGCAGCCTTGGGAGGGGACTAGGGACAGATACGCAGTATTTT. Translation gives CASSLGRGLGTDTQYF.

This chain uses TRBV11-3 with TRBJ2-2; the D gene is possibly TRBD1 (5 bases). V was trimmed by 4 bases and J by 0 bases, leaving 6 bases between them. Germline V gene data show CDR1 as SGHNT and CDR2 as YENEEA. This CDR3 region has 14 residues. The CDR3, as DNA: TGTGCCAGCAGCTCGGACACGAACACCGGGGAGCTGTTTTTT. Amino acid sequence: CASSSDTNTGELFF.

This chain connects TRBV18 to TRBJ1-1; the match to TRBD1 covers 8 bases. V lost 2 bases and J lost 5; bases outside the gene matches: 4. The CDR3 is 14 amino acids. CDR1 is KGHSH and CDR2 is LQKENI in the germline V gene. CDR3 residues: CASSPRTGWTEAFF. In DNA form, the CDR3 reads TGTGCCAGCTCACCAAGGACAGGGTGGACTGAAGCTTTCTTT. The entire variable domain, with the rest obtained from reference TRBV18 and TRBJ1-1, is as follows: NAGVMQNPRHLVRRRGQEARLRCSPMKGHSHVYWYRQLPEEGLKFMVYLQKENIIDESGMPKERFSAEFPKEGPSILRIQQVVRGDSAAYFCASSPRTGWTEAFFGQGTRLTVV.

The chain employs TRBV19 and TRBJ2-7; D perhaps matches TRBD2 (7 bases). CDR1 LNHDA and CDR2 SQIVND come from the germline V gene (reference sequence). V lost 3 bases to trimming and J lost 6 bases, with 15 bases between them. CDR3 size: 14 residues. For the CDR3, the DNA is TGTGCCAGTAGTATCGAGAGGGGGGGGACCGAGCAGTACTTC. This codes for CASSIERGGTEQYF.

This clone was seen once. J is TRBJ2-5 and V is TRBV4-1; 10 bases line up with TRBD1. CDR3 length: 16 residues. Unmatched junction bases numbered 7, after V lost 1 base and J lost 5 bases. Germline CDR1 reads MGHRA; CDR2 reads YSYEKL. The CDR3 coding sequence is TGCGCCAGCAGCCAAGGGGGGGACAGGGGAGGCGAGACCCAGTACTTC. Its translation: CASSQGGDRGGETQYF.

This chain uses TRBV4-1 with TRBJ1-2, with D unresolved. CDR1 MGHRA and CDR2 YSYEKL come from the germline V gene. V gave up 0 bases and J gave up 4 bases, with 9 bases separating them. This CDR3 has 14 residues. CDR3 in amino acids: CASSQDSGTYGYTF. The DNA for the CDR3 is TGCGCCAGCAGCCAAGATTCGGGCACCTATGGCTACACCTTC.